The 5 T cell receptor beta chains presented below share a single source sample, sequenced in a study of T cells after yellow fever vaccination. TCRdb re-called the 5' RACE reads with MiXCR, one entry per CDR3 protein. The table shows 80,000 to 100,000 distinct CDR3 sequences, with under 6.5% occurring only once. The sample consisted of CD8+ T cells sorted from PBMCs, taken 10 days after the yellow fever booster vaccination. The receptor source for this set is a man aged 18-30 years who received the YFV17D yellow fever vaccine.

V usage is TRBV2 and J usage is TRBJ2-7, with 12 positions matching TRBD2. J was trimmed by 0 bases and V by 6 bases; bases with no gene match: 3. The CDR3 spans 15 residues. In germline, CDR1 is SNHLY, CDR2 FYNNEI. The CDR3 nucleotides are TGTGCCAGCAGCGCTAGCGGGGGGGCCTCCTACGAGCAGTACGTC. This encodes CASSASGGASYEQYV.

This clonotype was detected a few times. The V call is TRBV9, the J call TRBJ1-2; maybe TRBD1 (6 bases). The CDR3 extends over 16 amino acids. From germline, CDR1 is SGDLS and CDR2 YYNGEE. V lost 3 bases and J lost 5, with 20 bases in between. CDR3 sequence: CASSEGVMTDPYGYTF. The CDR3 nucleotides read TGTGCCAGCAGCGAGGGGGTAATGACCGATCCTTATGGCTACACCTTC.

In this sample, this clonotype turned up many times. V gene TRBV7-2 combines with J gene TRBJ2-1; 10 bases are shared with TRBD2. The length of the CDR3 is 15 residues. The J segment lost 10 bases and the V segment lost 3 bases, leaving 9 bases of the junction unmatched. Per the germline V gene, CDR1 is SGHTA and CDR2 is FQGNSA. CDR3 protein: CASSFLAGASSEQFF. For the CDR3, the DNA is TGTGCCAGCAGCTTTCTAGCGGGGGCCTCTTCGGAGCAGTTCTTC.

This clonotype was counted only a few times. This chain's CDR3 is CASSPGEMGSGETQYF. The CDR3 DNA follows: TGTGCCAGCAGCCCTGGGGAGATGGGTAGTGGAGAGACCCAGTACTTC. The chain uses TRBV7-2 and TRBJ2-5; the D gene is possibly TRBD2 (5 bases). The germline V gene encodes CDR1 SGHTA and CDR2 FQGNSA. This CDR3 region has 16 residues. Trimming shortened V by 5 bases and J by 4 bases, and 20 bases separated the two germline ends.

This sequence joins TRBV20-1 and TRBJ2-1, with D uncertain. V was clipped by 5 bases and J by 5 bases, with 16 bases between them. CDR1 and CDR2 (germline): DFQATT, SNEGSKA (reference sequence). This CDR3 is built from 14 residues. CDR3 sequence (DNA): TGCAGTGCTTGTAAGGCTATGATGCACAATGAGCAGTTCTTC. It specifies CSACKAMMHNEQFF.